Following are 7 T cell receptor beta chains from one sample sequenced in a study of T cell responses to AZD1222 COVID-19 vaccine. Method: immunoSEQ multiplex PCR; TCRdb's copy keeps in-frame clones and lacks some. The table lists roughly 98,000 clones, roughly 80% of them singletons. Sequenced material: peripheral blood, taken 28 days after the second AZD1222 dose. The receptors stem from an adult who received the AZD1222 COVID-19 vaccine.

The CDR3 here is CASSRGRLGNTIYF. CDR3 nucleotide sequence: TGTGCCAGCAGCCGGGGCCGCCTAGGAAACACCATATATTTT. This chain joins TRBV13 and TRBJ1-3; D is perhaps TRBD1 (5 bases). This CDR3 comprises 14 residues. V lost 5 bases and J 4 bases, leaving 12 bases between the germline ends. Germline V gives CDR1 PRHDT, CDR2 FYEKMQ (reference sequence).

The chain joins TRBV18 to TRBJ1-2; TRBD1 agrees at 9 bases. This CDR3 spans 14 amino acids. In germline, CDR1 is KGHSH, CDR2 LQKENI. Trimming removed 6 bases from V and 6 bases from J; junction bases left unmatched: 8. CDR3 sequence reads: CASSIITGGDGYTF. The CDR3 DNA is TGTGCCAGCTCGATAATAACAGGGGGCGATGGCTACACCTTC.

The chain joins TRBV5-1 to TRBJ1-4; possible D gene TRBD1, 6 bases. Germline CDR1 is SGHRS and CDR2 is YFSETQ. Trimming pared 5 bases from V and 3 bases from J, leaving 14 bases between. The CDR3 sequence is 15 residues long. The CDR3 DNA sequence: TGCGCCAGCAGTCCAGGGACAACACCTAATGAAAAACTGTTTTTT. Its translation is CASSPGTTPNEKLFF.

The chain couples TRBV11-2 to TRBJ1-1; 7 positions match TRBD1. In germline, CDR1 is SGHAT, CDR2 FQNNGV. Trimming at V came to 5 bases and at J to 5 bases, leaving 8 bases not matched to a gene. This CDR3 has 14 amino acids. The CDR3 coding sequence is TGTGCCAGCAGCCCCGGGACAGCGGAAACTGAAGCTTTCTTT. This sequence encodes CASSPGTAETEAFF.

The genes are TRBV2 and TRBJ2-5, with D perhaps TRBD2 (5 bases). The CDR3 extends over 16 amino acids. Germline CDR1 reads SNHLY; CDR2 reads FYNNEI. Trimming took 7 bases from V and 4 from J, leaving 22 bases between them. In nucleotides, the CDR3 is TGTGCCAGCAATCTACAGAGAGGGATATTTGGAGAGACCCAGTACTTC. This sequence encodes CASNLQRGIFGETQYF.

V and J are TRBV2 and TRBJ2-1; TRBD2 aligns across 11 bases. This CDR3 comprises 14 residues. Germline loops: CDR1 SNHLY, CDR2 FYNNEI. The ends lost 4 bases at V and 10 bases at J; junction bases unmatched: 6. CDR3 coding DNA: TGTGCCAGCAGTGCACTAGCGGGGGTCAACGAGCAGTTCTTC. Translated: CASSALAGVNEQFF.

This chain joins TRBV24-1 and TRBJ1-1, with TRBD1 matching over 12 bases. The CDR3 loop spans 17 amino acids. Looked up from germline, CDR1 is KGHDR and CDR2 is SFDVKD. V shed 2 bases, J shed 6 bases, and the junction held 9 bases outside the gene matches. The CDR3 DNA reads TGTGCCACCAGTGATTCCCGGGACAGGGGGCGCAGCCCTGAAGCTTTCTTT. This sequence encodes CATSDSRDRGRSPEAFF.